The T cell receptor beta chain under discussion was sequenced for a study of T-cell reconstitution after alpha-beta-depleted transplantation in children. There are 15 residues in the CDR3. Germline lookup yields CDR1 MNHEY and CDR2 SMNVEV (reference sequence). Remarks on this clonotype: Antigen unknown. Mismatch with germline at one junction end may stem from a read error.

Findings and limits, study-wide: Reportedly, roughly two months post-transplant, alpha-beta T cells arose from several hundred expanded graft clones. The main origin of T-cell counts and diversity one year after transplant was newly produced T cells. Recipient T cells and thymic progenitors that survived gave rise to the high TCRbeta diversity observed at day 60 in some patients.

Unique molecular identifiers tagged the TCRbeta library. TCRdb used MiXCR to reprocess the PCR reads, holding one entry per CDR3 protein. The data contain hundreds of thousands of distinct CDR3 sequences, more than 15% of them singletons. This material consisted of PBMCs, mostly from graft donor cells, taken 360 days after TCRalphabeta/CD19-depleted stem cell transplant. The chain recombines TRBV27 with TRBJ2-1; possibly TRBD1 for D (6 bases). This sequence was found in a male patient aged 2-10 years who had a stem cell transplant for acute lymphoblastic leukemia, so the T cells may come from the graft donor. The CDR3 sequence is CASSFRQAGVNEEFF. In DNA form, the CDR3 reads TGTGCCAGCAGTTTCCGTCAAGCAGGGGTCAATGAGGAGTTCTTC.